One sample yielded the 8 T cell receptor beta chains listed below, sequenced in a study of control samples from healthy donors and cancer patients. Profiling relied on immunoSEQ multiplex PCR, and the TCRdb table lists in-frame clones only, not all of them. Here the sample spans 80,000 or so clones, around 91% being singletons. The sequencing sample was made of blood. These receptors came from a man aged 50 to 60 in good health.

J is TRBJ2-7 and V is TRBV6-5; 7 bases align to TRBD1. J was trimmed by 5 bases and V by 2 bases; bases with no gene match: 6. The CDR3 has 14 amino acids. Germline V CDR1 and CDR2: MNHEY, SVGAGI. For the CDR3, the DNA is TGTGCCAGCAGTTACATGAGGGGGCGGAACGAGCAGTACTTC. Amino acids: CASSYMRGRNEQYF.

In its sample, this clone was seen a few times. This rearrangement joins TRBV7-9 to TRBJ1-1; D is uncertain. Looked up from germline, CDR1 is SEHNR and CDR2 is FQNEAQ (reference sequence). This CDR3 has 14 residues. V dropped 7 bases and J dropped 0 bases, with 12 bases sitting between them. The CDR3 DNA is TGTGCCAGCACCACACCCCAGATGAACACTGAAGCTTTCTTT. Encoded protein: CASTTPQMNTEAFF.

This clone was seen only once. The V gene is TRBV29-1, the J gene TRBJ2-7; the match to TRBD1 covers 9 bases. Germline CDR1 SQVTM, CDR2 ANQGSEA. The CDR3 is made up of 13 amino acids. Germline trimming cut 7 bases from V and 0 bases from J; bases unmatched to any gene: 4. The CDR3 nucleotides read TGCAGCGCCGGGACAGGGAGCTCCTACGAGCAGTACTTC. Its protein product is CSAGTGSSYEQYF.

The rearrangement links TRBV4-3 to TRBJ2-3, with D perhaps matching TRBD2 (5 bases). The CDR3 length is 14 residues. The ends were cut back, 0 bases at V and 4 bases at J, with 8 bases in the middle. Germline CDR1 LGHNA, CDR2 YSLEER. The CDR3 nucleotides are TGCGCCAGCAGCCAAGATCGCGGGTCAGATACGCAGTATTTT. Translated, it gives CASSQDRGSDTQYF.

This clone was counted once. CDR3 nucleotide sequence: TGTGCCAGCAGCGTGACAGAAAGCTACAATGAGCAGTTCTTC. Its protein is CASSVTESYNEQFF. This chain connects TRBV9 to TRBJ2-1; the D gene is possibly TRBD1 (5 bases). Trimming took off 2 bases at V and 3 bases at J, with 9 bases between the two ends. The CDR3 covers 14 residues. The germline V gene encodes CDR1 SGDLS and CDR2 YYNGEE.

This CDR3 is CASSRDREGNTIYF. The CDR3, as DNA: TGTGCCAGCTCACGGGACAGGGAAGGAAACACCATATATTTT. The rearrangement joins TRBV18 to TRBJ1-3; 9 bases match TRBD1. The germline gives CDR1 KGHSH, CDR2 LQKENI. V dropped 4 bases and J dropped 4; count of bases not matched to a gene: 2. The CDR3 runs 14 residues.

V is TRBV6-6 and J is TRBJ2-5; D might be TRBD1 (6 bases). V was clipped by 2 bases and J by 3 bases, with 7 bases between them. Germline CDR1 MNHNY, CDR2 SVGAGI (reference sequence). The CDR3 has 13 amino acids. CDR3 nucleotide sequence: TGTGCCAGCAGTTACGGACAGAAAGAGACCCAGTACTTC. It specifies CASSYGQKETQYF.

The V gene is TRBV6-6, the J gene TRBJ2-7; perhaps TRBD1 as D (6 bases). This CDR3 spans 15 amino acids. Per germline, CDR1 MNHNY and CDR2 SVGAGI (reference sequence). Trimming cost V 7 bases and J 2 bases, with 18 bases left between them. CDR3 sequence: CASTLHRDTTYEQYF. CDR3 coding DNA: TGTGCCAGCACCTTACACCGGGACACCACCTACGAGCAGTACTTC.